This entry is about one TCR beta chain. Its antigen is undetermined. The use of a sample-barcoded 5' primer and a J-beta primer mix characterized a second PCR of about 7 to 12 cycles. Researchers report that a template-switch adaptor with 12 random nucleotides tagged each cDNA molecule. Every sample returned 2.5 million or more CDR3-containing paired-end reads. TCRdb re-derived calls from the 5' RACE reads in MiXCR, one entry per CDR3 protein. The table includes around 1,000,000 distinct CDR3 sequences, 30% to 40% detected once. Trimming shortened V by 0 bases and J by 4 bases, and 15 bases separated the two germline ends. The CDR3 extends over 16 amino acids. Germline V gene data show CDR1 as LGHNA and CDR2 as YSLEER. This record belongs to a study of blood T cells in healthy people across ages. Points from the study as a whole: PBMCs were not sorted, which prevented a conclusive comparison of naive versus antigen-experienced cells.

This chain joins TRBV4-3 and TRBJ1-2; D uncertain. This receptor was taken from a young man in good health. Sequenced material: blood. DNA of the CDR3: TGCGCCAGCAGCCAAGATCTCACACGAGGAAGCTATGGCTACACCTTC. Its protein is CASSQDLTRGSYGYTF.